The sequence of this T cell receptor beta chain was determined in a study of shared clonotypes between healthy human individuals (dated by TCRdb to about 2020). Regarding the complete study: Two women and three men aged 18 to 49 years were included in the cohort. Per donor, leukapheresis produced somewhere between about 0.94 and 9 billion PBMCs. To estimate repertoire size and how much clonotype sharing occurs between individuals, the study deeply sequenced the blood TCR repertoires of roughly 5 healthy adults. To increase sequencing depth and limit assay-specific biases, TCR repertoire library preparation and sequencing were carried out by different laboratories using diverse techniques.

This clone was counted only a few times. Its specific antigen is unknown. Base quality data are lacking; no much larger clone is found one base away. The donors were healthy, HIV-negative adults who had no recently reported acute infections or vaccinations. Every donor was a Caucasian adult residing in Nashville, Tennessee, USA. For unsorted samples, roughly 86 million PBMCs were counted and genomic DNA was extracted with the QIAamp DNA Blood Mini kit. Blood was collected by leukapheresis, and PBMCs were isolated by Ficoll-Histopaque density gradient centrifugation and then cryopreserved in liquid nitrogen vapor phase. Ends trimmed: V by 4 bases, J by 5 bases; bases unmatched to a gene: 7. Taken from the germline V gene, the CDR1 and CDR2 loops are SGHRS and YFSETQ. From its cysteine to its phenylalanine, the CDR3 spans 15 amino acids. The CDR3 DNA has 45 bases and is translated from base 1. General study outcomes and caveats: Sampling was restricted to blood, and TCR repertoires in tissue are likely to differ from TCR repertoires in blood. The small number of donors limited the genetic and exposure-history diversity represented. Pairwise subsampling indicated that sequencing depth was expected to affect the degree of clonotype sharing among donors.

Using the deep immunoSEQ assay, TCR CDR3 regions were amplified from genomic DNA by multiplex PCR. Extracted genomic DNA from each cell subset was spread evenly across all wells of several immunoSEQ 96-well plates, with each plate serving as a replicate. Each replicate PCR for unsorted PBMC received 250 to 300 ng genomic DNA, equal to approximately 30,000 T cell genomes. Ten immunoSEQ deep assay plates were used to sequence the unsorted PBMC genomic DNA. Purified libraries were quantified with a Qubit 3.0 fluorometer, sized on a Bioanalyzer 2100, and re-quantified with the KAPA Library Quantification kit. A separate single-read 150-cycle Illumina NextSeq 550 flow cell was used to sequence each immunoSEQ 96-well plate. On the study's bioinformatics: Because the immunoSEQ output included only junctional sequences and no quality scores, the filtering could not be the same as the filtering used for full-length reads. Sequences were annotated with PyIR, a Python wrapper for IgBLAST v1.9, and V/J genes and CDR3 were assigned using IMGT germline references. Reads with weak V/J assignments (E-value above 1e-6), missing CDR3, stop codons, out-of-frame junctions, or ambiguous translated residues were removed. V3J clonotypes were defined as sequences sharing an identical inferred V gene, J gene, and CDR3 amino acid sequence. To compute the percentage overlap between repertoires, the number of shared unique clonotypes was divided by the size of the smaller repertoire. Richness of each repertoire was evaluated using RTK rarefaction, the Chao1 estimator, and Recon v2.1 estimates of unobserved clonotypes. The clones in this table, taken by TCRdb from immuneACCESS, are in-frame only. Not every clone is retained; where verified, under half of the shortfall comes from an unresolved V gene, and the cause of the rest is unknown. That table is the source of V, J and clone size, and D and trimming were worked out from the DNA. Across this sample there are about 490,000 clones, with 75% to 85% seen only once. The top ten constitute 10% to 15% of the sample.

The sequence joins TRBV5-1 to TRBJ1-1; 11 central bases correspond to TRBD1. This sequence was found in a woman in her forties in good health. Some clones in this sample may be carry-over from other donors' samples. Sequenced sample: PBMCs. The DNA reads TGCGCCAGCAGCCCGACCGGGACAGGGGGGACTGAAGCTTTCTTT. This translates into CASSPTGTGGTEAFF. Here the CDR3 is joined to the reference TRBV5-1 and TRBJ1-1 genes, and the full variable domain is: KAGVTQTPRYLIKTRGQQVTLSCSPISGHRSVSWYQQTPGQGLQFLFEYFSETQRNKGNFPGRFSGRQFSNSRSEMNVSTLELGDSALYLCASSPTGTGGTEAFFGQGTRLTVV.